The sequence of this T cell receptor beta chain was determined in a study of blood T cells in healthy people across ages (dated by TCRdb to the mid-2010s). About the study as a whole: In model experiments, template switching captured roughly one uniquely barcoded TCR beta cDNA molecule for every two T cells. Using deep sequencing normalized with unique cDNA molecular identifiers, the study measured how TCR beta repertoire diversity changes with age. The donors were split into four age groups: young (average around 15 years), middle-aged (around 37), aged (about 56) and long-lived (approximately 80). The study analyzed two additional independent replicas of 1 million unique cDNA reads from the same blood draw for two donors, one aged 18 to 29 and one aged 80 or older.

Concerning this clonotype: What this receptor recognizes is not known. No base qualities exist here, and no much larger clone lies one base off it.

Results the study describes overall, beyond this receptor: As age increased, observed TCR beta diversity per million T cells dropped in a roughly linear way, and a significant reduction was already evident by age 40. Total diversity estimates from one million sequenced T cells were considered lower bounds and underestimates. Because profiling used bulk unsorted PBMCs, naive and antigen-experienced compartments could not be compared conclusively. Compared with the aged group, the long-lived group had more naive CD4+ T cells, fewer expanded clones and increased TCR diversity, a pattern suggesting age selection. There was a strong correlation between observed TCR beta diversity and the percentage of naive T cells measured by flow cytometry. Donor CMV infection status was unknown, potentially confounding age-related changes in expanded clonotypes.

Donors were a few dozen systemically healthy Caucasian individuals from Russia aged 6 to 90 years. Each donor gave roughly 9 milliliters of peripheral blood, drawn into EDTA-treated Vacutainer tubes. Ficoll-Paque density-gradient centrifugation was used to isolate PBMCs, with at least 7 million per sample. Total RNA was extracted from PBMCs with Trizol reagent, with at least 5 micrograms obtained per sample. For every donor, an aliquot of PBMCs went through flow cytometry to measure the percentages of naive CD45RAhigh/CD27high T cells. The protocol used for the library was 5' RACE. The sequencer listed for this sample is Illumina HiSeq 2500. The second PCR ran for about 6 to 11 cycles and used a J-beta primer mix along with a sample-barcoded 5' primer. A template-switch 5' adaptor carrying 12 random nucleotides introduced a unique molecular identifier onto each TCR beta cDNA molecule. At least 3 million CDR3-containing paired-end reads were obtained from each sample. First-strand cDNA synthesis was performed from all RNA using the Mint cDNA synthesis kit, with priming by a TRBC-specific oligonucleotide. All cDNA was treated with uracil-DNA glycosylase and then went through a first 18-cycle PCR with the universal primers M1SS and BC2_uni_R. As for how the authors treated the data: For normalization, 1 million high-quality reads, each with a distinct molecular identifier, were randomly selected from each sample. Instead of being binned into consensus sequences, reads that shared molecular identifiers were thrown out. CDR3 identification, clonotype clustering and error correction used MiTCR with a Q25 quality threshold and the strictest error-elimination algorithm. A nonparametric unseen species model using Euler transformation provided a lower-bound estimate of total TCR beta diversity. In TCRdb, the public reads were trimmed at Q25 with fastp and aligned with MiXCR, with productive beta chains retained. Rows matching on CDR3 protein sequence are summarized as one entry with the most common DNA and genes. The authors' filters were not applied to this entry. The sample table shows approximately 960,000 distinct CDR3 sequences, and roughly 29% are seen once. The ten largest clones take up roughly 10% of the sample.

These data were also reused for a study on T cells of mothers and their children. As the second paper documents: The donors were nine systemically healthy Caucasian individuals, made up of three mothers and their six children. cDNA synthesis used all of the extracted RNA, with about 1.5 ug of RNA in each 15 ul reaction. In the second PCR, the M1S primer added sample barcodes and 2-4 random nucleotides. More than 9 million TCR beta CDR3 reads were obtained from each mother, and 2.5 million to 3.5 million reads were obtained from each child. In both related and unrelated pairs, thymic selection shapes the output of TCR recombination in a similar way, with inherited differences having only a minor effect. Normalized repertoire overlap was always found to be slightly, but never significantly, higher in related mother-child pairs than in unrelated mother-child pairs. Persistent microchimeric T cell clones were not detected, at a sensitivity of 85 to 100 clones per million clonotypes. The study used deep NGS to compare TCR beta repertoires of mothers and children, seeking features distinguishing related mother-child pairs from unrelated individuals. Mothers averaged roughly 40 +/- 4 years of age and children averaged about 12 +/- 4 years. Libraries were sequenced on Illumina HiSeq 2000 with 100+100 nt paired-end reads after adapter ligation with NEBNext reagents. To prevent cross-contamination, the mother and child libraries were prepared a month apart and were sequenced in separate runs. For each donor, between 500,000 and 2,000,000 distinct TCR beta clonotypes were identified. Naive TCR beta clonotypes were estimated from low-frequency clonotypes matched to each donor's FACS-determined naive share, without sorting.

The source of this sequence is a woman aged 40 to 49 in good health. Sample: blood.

The encoded CDR3 is CASSSPGRGARNIQYF. The DNA sequence is as follows: TGTGCCAGCAGTTCCCCAGGGCGGGGGGCCCGAAACATTCAGTACTTC. In this chain, TRBV28 is recombined with TRBJ2-4; a stretch of 8 junction bases matches TRBD2. The V end gives up 4 bases and the J end 6 bases, leaving 11 bases in the junction not matched to a gene. The germline V gene encodes CDR1 MDHEN and CDR2 SYDVKM. The CDR3 has 16 amino acids, counting the end cysteine and phenylalanine. CDR3 DNA is the only sequence kept; it has 48 bases, read in frame from the first base.